Presented here are 21 T cell receptor beta chains from one specimen sequenced in a study of cytomegalovirus exposure and HLA in healthy donors. The primer mix had 60 Vbeta and 13 Jbeta primers. Repertoires were generated with immunoSEQ multiplex PCR, while TCRdb's copy carries only in-frame clones and drops some. The data show about 150,000 clones, with around 80% seen just once and 5.6% held by the top ten. The sequenced sample consisted of PBMCs. The origin of the receptors is a woman aged 35 to 49 in good health and CMV-seropositive.

This chain uses TRBV11-1 with TRBJ2-1; 8 nucleotides agree with TRBD1. After removal of 6 bases from V and 4 bases from J, the junction contained 11 bases not matched to a gene. There are 16 residues in the CDR3. Germline loops: CDR1 SGHAT, CDR2 FQDESV (reference sequence). CDR3 nucleotides: TGTGCCAGCAGGAGGACAGGGCGGGAACGGTACAATGAGCAGTTCTTC. It codes for CASRRTGRERYNEQFF. The whole variable domain, filled in from reference TRBV11-1 and TRBJ2-1, reads EAEVAQSPRYKITEKSQAVAFWCDPISGHATLYWYRQILGQGPELLVQFQDESVVDDSQLPKDRFSAERLKGVDSTLKIQPAELGDSAMYLCASRRTGRERYNEQFFGPGTRLTVL.

The gene calls are TRBV5-4 and TRBJ2-1, with 8 bases fitting TRBD1. The V gene's germline CDR1 is SGHNT and CDR2 YYREEE (reference sequence). Trimming at V came to 4 bases and at J to 6 bases, leaving 6 bases not matched to a gene. This CDR3 is 14 amino acids long. This chain's CDR3 is CASSMITGGNEQFF. DNA for the CDR3: TGTGCCAGCAGCATGATAACAGGGGGCAATGAGCAGTTCTTC. The complete variable domain, with remaining parts taken from reference TRBV5-4 and TRBJ2-1, reads ETGVTQSPTHLIKTRGQQVTLRCSSQSGHNTVSWYQQALGQGPQFIFQYYREEENGRGNFPPRFSGLQFPNYSSELNVNALELDDSALYLCASSMITGGNEQFFGPGTRLTVL.

This chain connects TRBV7-6 to TRBJ2-1, with 14 bases fitting TRBD2. Germline CDR1 and CDR2: SGHVS and FNYEAQ. The CDR3 loop spans 16 amino acids. The J segment lost 7 bases and the V segment lost 1 base, leaving 3 bases of the junction unmatched. The CDR3 loop reads CASSLGLAGGPNEQFF. In nucleotides, the CDR3 is TGTGCCAGCAGCTTAGGACTAGCGGGAGGGCCGAATGAGCAGTTCTTC.

The CDR3 coding sequence is TGTGCCACCAGCCGAGGGGACATCTACGAGCAGTACTTC. It yields the protein CATSRGDIYEQYF. The chain is built from TRBV15 and TRBJ2-7, with D maybe TRBD1 (6 bases). The CDR3 is 13 residues long. V lost 5 bases, J lost 3 bases, and 11 bases lay in between. CDR1 and CDR2 from the germline V gene are LNHNV and YYDKDF (reference sequence).

The J gene is TRBJ2-7, the V gene TRBV2; D might be TRBD2 (5 bases). This CDR3 is 15 amino acids long. Trimming cost V 6 bases and J 3 bases, with 18 bases left between them. The germline gives CDR1 SNHLY, CDR2 FYNNEI. For the CDR3, the DNA is TGTGCCAGCAGGCGGCTACGGGGTTTTGACTACGAGCAGTACTTC. Translated: CASRRLRGFDYEQYF.

This chain joins TRBV2 and TRBJ1-1; 7 nucleotides agree with TRBD1. The CDR3 sequence is 14 residues long. V dropped 5 bases and J dropped 0; count of bases not matched to a gene: 3. From germline, CDR1 is SNHLY and CDR2 FYNNEI. CDR3 bases: TGTGCCAGCAGTTACAGGGGTCTGAACACTGAAGCTTTCTTT. This translates into CASSYRGLNTEAFF. Supplemented by reference TRBV2 and TRBJ1-1, the full variable domain reads EPEVTQTPSHQVTQMGQEVILRCVPISNHLYFYWYRQILGQKVEFLVSFYNNEISEKSEIFDDQFSVERPDGSNFTLKIRSTKLEDSAMYFCASSYRGLNTEAFFGQGTRLTVV.

The V gene is TRBV6-1, the J gene TRBJ1-6, with 8 bases lining up with TRBD1. This CDR3 comprises 13 residues. The germline V gene encodes CDR1 MNHNS and CDR2 SASEGT. With 11 bases clipped from V and 9 bases from J, the junction kept 9 bases outside the gene matches. The CDR3 DNA reads TGTGCCGGGAAGACAGGGGAGGGTTCACCCCTCCACTTT. It codes for CAGKTGEGSPLHF.

This chain links TRBV28 with TRBJ2-1; 9 nucleotides align to TRBD1. The CDR3 spans 14 residues. Trimming removed 6 bases from V and 8 bases from J; junction bases left unmatched: 8. CDR1 is MDHEN, CDR2 SYDVKM, per germline. CDR3 sequence reads: CASRLTGGAYEQFF. Written as DNA, the CDR3 is TGTGCCAGCAGGTTAACAGGGGGCGCGTATGAGCAGTTCTTC.

This chain links TRBV28 with TRBJ2-5; 10 nucleotides align to TRBD1. Per germline, CDR1 MDHEN and CDR2 SYDVKM. J gave up 4 bases and V 4 bases, and 6 bases lay outside the gene matches. The CDR3 is made up of 15 amino acids. CDR3 nucleotides: TGTGCCAGCAGTTGGGACAGGGGCGCCGGAGAGACCCAGTACTTC. Its protein is CASSWDRGAGETQYF.

This rearrangement joins TRBV30 to TRBJ1-5, with a weak D call TRBD1 (5 bases). The CDR3 is made up of 13 amino acids. The V and J ends lost 3 bases and 3 bases respectively, with 9 bases between them. The V gene's germline CDR1 is GTSNPN and CDR2 SVGIG (reference sequence). The CDR3 nucleotides are TGTGCCTGGAGCGCAGGGTACAATCAGCCCCAGCATTTT. It specifies CAWSAGYNQPQHF. Supplemented by reference TRBV30 and TRBJ1-5, the full variable domain reads SQTIHQWPATLVQPVGSPLSLECTVEGTSNPNLYWYRQAAGRGLQLLFYSVGIGQISSEVPQNLSASRPQDRQFILSSKKLLLSDSGFYLCAWSAGYNQPQHFGDGTRLSIL.

The chain has TRBV30 and TRBJ2-3, with 12 bases matching TRBD2. This CDR3 has 19 amino acids. Germline CDR1 and CDR2: GTSNPN and SVGIG (reference sequence). V gave up 0 bases and J gave up 0 bases; unmatched junction bases: 10. The CDR3 sequence is CAWSVGITGLAGSTDTQYF. CDR3 DNA sequence: TGTGCCTGGAGTGTAGGAATTACCGGACTAGCGGGAAGCACAGATACGCAGTATTTT. Looking up the rest from reference TRBV30 and TRBJ2-3 gives the full variable domain: SQTIHQWPATLVQPVGSPLSLECTVEGTSNPNLYWYRQAAGRGLQLLFYSVGIGQISSEVPQNLSASRPQDRQFILSSKKLLLSDSGFYLCAWSVGITGLAGSTDTQYFGPGTRLTVL.

The chain couples TRBV23-1 to TRBJ2-7; D is ambiguous. TRBV23-1 has ORF status, its function being uncertain. The CDR3 contains 16 residues. Trimming took off 0 bases at V and 5 bases at J, with 17 bases between the two ends. CDR3 in amino acids: CASSQSSELESNEQYF. DNA for the CDR3: TGCGCCAGCAGTCAATCTTCGGAGTTGGAGAGCAACGAGCAGTACTTC.

The CDR3 DNA is TGTGCCAGCAGCGCATCTAGCGGGTCGAACACCGGGGAGCTGTTTTTT. Protein sequence: CASSASSGSNTGELFF. The gene calls are TRBV9 and TRBJ2-2; 8 bases fit TRBD2. CDR3 length: 16 residues. The V gene end was trimmed by 3 bases and the J gene end by 0 bases; junction bases not matched to a gene: 4. In germline, CDR1 is SGDLS, CDR2 YYNGEE.

The V call is TRBV21-1, the J call TRBJ2-7; whether TRBD2, the table's D call, matches the DNA was not checked. TRBV21-1 is noted as a pseudogene. The CDR3 is 15 amino acids. In nucleotides, the CDR3 is TGTGCCAGCAGCAAAGAGGGACTTCTAACCTACGAGCAGTACTTC. Translated: CASSKEGLLTYEQYF.

This chain links TRBV14 with TRBJ2-1; 8 bases match TRBD2. Germline V lookup: CDR1 SGHDN, CDR2 FVKESK. The CDR3 covers 16 residues. J lost 4 bases, V lost 4 bases, and 9 bases had no gene match. For the CDR3, the DNA is TGTGCCAGCAGCCTAACCCGACTAGCGCTATACAATGAGCAGTTCTTC. Translation gives CASSLTRLALYNEQFF.

V gene TRBV7-2 combines with J gene TRBJ2-1; 9 bases match TRBD1. CDR1 is SGHTA and CDR2 is FQGNSA in the germline V gene. Germline trimming cut 1 base from V and 8 bases from J; bases unmatched to any gene: 6. The CDR3 has 15 amino acids. The CDR3 coding sequence is TGTGCCAGCAGCTTAGAGGGACAGGGTTTTGATGAGCAGTTCTTC. It yields the protein CASSLEGQGFDEQFF.

The chain carries TRBV27 and TRBJ2-7; weak D call: TRBD2 (5 bases). The CDR3 is 13 amino acids. Per germline, CDR1 MNHEY and CDR2 SMNVEV (reference sequence). V lost 8 bases and J lost 6, with 17 bases in between. The DNA of the CDR3 is TGTGCCAGCTCACTCCCGGGATCGGCCGAGCAGTACTTC. Its protein is CASSLPGSAEQYF.

The chain uses TRBV19 and TRBJ2-2; no definite D call. The CDR3 has 15 residues. CDR1 is LNHDA and CDR2 is SQIVND in the germline V gene (reference sequence). Trimming took 1 base from V and 5 from J, leaving 11 bases between them. CDR3 amino acids: CASSIGVLVTGELFF. Here the CDR3 DNA reads TGTGCCAGTAGTATAGGAGTTTTAGTTACCGGGGAGCTGTTTTTT. The full variable domain, in which reference TRBV19 and TRBJ2-2 provide the parts outside the CDR3, is DGGITQSPKYLFRKEGQNVTLSCEQNLNHDAMYWYRQDPGQGLRLIYYSQIVNDFQKGDIAEGYSVSREKKESFPLTVTSAQKNPTAFYLCASSIGVLVTGELFFGEGSRLTVL.

V and J are TRBV2 and TRBJ2-1; 10 bases map to TRBD2. Germline V gene data show CDR1 as SNHLY and CDR2 as FYNNEI. Trimming took 4 bases from V and 4 from J; bases not matched to a gene: 1. The CDR3 totals 14 residues. The CDR3 bases are TGTGCCAGCAGTGTTAGCGGGGGGTACAATGAGCAGTTCTTC. Residues: CASSVSGGYNEQFF.

This chain uses TRBV27 with TRBJ1-3; D is perhaps TRBD1 (5 bases). The V end was cut by 5 bases, the J end by 3 bases, with 20 bases between. The germline V gene encodes CDR1 MNHEY and CDR2 SMNVEV (reference sequence). The CDR3 sequence is 17 residues long. The CDR3 nucleotides are TGTGCCAGCAGTCCCGTCGGGGGGGGGATCTTTGGAAACACCATATATTTT. It codes for CASSPVGGGIFGNTIYF.

Here the CDR3 reads CATSRDRDSLTNEQFF. The DNA of the CDR3 is TGTGCCACCAGCAGAGATCGCGATAGCCTCACCAATGAGCAGTTCTTC. The gene calls are TRBV15 and TRBJ2-1; D is unclear. Germline-derived CDR1 and CDR2 are LNHNV and YYDKDF (reference sequence). This CDR3 region has 16 residues. With 0 bases removed from V and 6 bases from J, the gap between germline ends came to 15 bases.